The source of this T cell receptor (beta chain) is a study of T-cell reconstitution after alpha-beta-depleted transplantation in children (dated by TCRdb to about 2016). Background on the whole study: T-cell immune reconstitution after TCRalphabeta/CD19-depleted allogeneic hematopoietic cell transplantation in children was quantitatively tracked in the study by means of TCR repertoire profiling. General conclusions and limits of the study: Apparently early alphabetaT-cell count recovery about two months after transplant reportedly relied on only several hundred rapidly expanded clones derived from non-depleted graft cells. The high TCRbeta diversity at day 60 in some patients was ascribed to recipient T cells and intrathymic progenitors that had survived conditioning. The frequencies of hyperexpanded clones fell over the following months, and after one year, T-cell counts and TCRbeta diversity were mostly attributed to newly produced T cells.

The treatment or condition label, read with the paper, signifies: allogeneic hematopoietic cell transplantation with graft depleted of TCRalphabeta T cells and CD19 B cells. Transplant recipients were children who received TCRalphabeta/CD19-depleted allogeneic hematopoietic cell grafts. A word on this clonotype: Its antigen is currently not known. Qualities for individual bases were not recorded, and no much larger clone is one base off.

The library came from PCR. These reads were obtained on an Illumina HiSeq 2500. Molecular barcoding was employed in the preparation of TCR libraries, with unique molecular identifiers being used to normalize TCRbeta repertoire quantification. In TCRdb, the public reads were trimmed at Q25 with fastp and aligned with MiXCR, with productive beta chains retained. Entries that share a CDR3 protein sequence are merged under the most common genes and DNA. The sample includes approximately 800,000 distinct CDR3 sequences, with about 15% observed a single time. Clones ranked in the top ten supply about 5% of the sample. After removal of 3 bases from V and 5 bases from J, the junction retains 7 bases not matched to a gene. Reading the germline V gene (reference sequence) gives CDR1 DFQATT and CDR2 SNEGSKA. Measured from the cysteine to the phenylalanine, the CDR3 is 14 residues long. The kept DNA is CDR3 alone, 42 bases in frame from the first base.

The source material was PBMCs, mostly from graft donor cells, sampled 360 days after TCRalphabeta/CD19-depleted stem cell transplant. This receptor was obtained from a male patient aged 10-17 years who had a stem cell transplant for acute lymphoblastic leukemia, so the T cells may come from the graft donor. The rearrangement joined TRBV20-1 to TRBJ2-5; TRBD2 agrees with 9 junctional bases. This receptor has the CDR3 CSARAAGGKETQYF. In nucleotide form, the sequence is TGCAGTGCTAGGGCAGCGGGAGGAAAGGAGACCCAGTACTTC.